This T cell receptor (beta chain) is drawn from a study of cytomegalovirus exposure and HLA in healthy donors. The PCR used 60 Vbeta and 13 Jbeta primers. Generated by immunoSEQ multiplex PCR, the TCRdb table keeps only in-frame clones and is missing some. The sample shows approximately 100,000 clones, approximately 85% of them seen only once. V was clipped by 3 bases and J by 0 bases, with 14 bases between them. The CDR3 runs 17 residues. In germline, CDR1 is LNHNV, CDR2 YYDKDF (reference sequence). The origin of this receptor is a man aged 25 to 40 in good health and CMV-seronegative. The chain combines TRBV15 with TRBJ2-2; perhaps TRBD1 as D (6 bases). The sequencing sample was made of PBMCs. CDR3 protein: CATSSRGGIANTGELFF. The CDR3 coding sequence is TGTGCCACCAGCAGTCGAGGGGGTATCGCGAACACCGGGGAGCTGTTTTTT.